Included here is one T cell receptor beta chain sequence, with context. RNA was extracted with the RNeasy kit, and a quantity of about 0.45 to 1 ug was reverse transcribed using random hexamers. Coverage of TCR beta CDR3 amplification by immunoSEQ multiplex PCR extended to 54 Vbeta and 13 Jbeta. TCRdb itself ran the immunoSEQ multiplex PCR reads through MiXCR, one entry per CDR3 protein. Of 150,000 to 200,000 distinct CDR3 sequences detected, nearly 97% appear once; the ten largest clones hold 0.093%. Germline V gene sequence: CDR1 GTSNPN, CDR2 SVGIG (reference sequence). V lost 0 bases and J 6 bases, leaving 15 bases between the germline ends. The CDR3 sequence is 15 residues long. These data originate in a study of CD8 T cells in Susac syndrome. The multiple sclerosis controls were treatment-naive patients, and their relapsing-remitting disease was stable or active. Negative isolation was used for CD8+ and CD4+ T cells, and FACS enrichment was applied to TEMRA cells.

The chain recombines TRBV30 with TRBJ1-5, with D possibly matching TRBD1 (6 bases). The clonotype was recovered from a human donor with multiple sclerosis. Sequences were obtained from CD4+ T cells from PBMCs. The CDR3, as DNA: TGTGCCTGGAGTGTCGGTACAGGGTACCGTCAGCCCCAGCATTTT. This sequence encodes CAWSVGTGYRQPQHF.